The 15 T cell receptor beta chains presented below share a single source sample, sequenced in a study of blood T cell repertoires in COVID-19. This table comes from immunoSEQ multiplex PCR, and its TCRdb copy is limited to in-frame clones, with some not included. This table has fewer than 150,000 clones, about 80% appearing once. Sequenced: peripheral blood. These receptors were taken from a human donor in a cohort sampled during active COVID-19.

V usage is TRBV6-6 and J usage is TRBJ2-2, with a possible D match to TRBD1 (6 bases). V shed 10 bases and J shed 1 base, with 16 bases lying between them. The CDR3 is 15 residues long. Germline V gene lookup returns CDR1 MNHNY and CDR2 SVGAGI (reference sequence). The CDR3, as DNA: TGTGCCACCGACGATGGGGGCAGGAACACCGGGGAGCTGTTTTTT. Amino acids: CATDDGGRNTGELFF.

This clone is a singleton in its sample. This chain joins TRBV6-1 and TRBJ2-5, with 10 bases lining up with TRBD2. Germline V CDR1 and CDR2: MNHNS, SASEGT. The CDR3 loop spans 15 amino acids. J was trimmed by 1 base and V by 3 bases; bases with no gene match: 2. Here the CDR3 DNA reads TGTGCCAGCAGTGAGCTAGCGGGGGTCCAAGAGACCCAGTACTTC. Translating it yields CASSELAGVQETQYF.

This chain uses TRBV10-3 with TRBJ1-1; 11 positions agree with TRBD1. The germline CDR1 and CDR2 sequences are ENHRY and SYGVKD. This CDR3 has 17 residues. Trimming cost V 2 bases and J 1 base; bases outside gene matches: 6. The CDR3 DNA sequence: TGTGCCATCAGTGAGGGAGGGGACAGGGGGTGGAACACTGAAGCTTTCTTT. This codes for CAISEGGDRGWNTEAFF.

This chain links TRBV7-8 with TRBJ1-4, with D possibly matching TRBD1 (6 bases). V was shortened by 3 bases and J by 8 bases, with 13 bases between the two germline ends. CDR3 length: 14 residues. CDR1 SGHVS and CDR2 FQNEAQ come from the germline V gene. Here the CDR3 DNA reads TGTGCCAGCAGCTTTGCGGGGGCGAGGGAAAAACTGTTTTTT. It encodes CASSFAGAREKLFF.

This chain uses TRBV6-5 with TRBJ1-1; possibly TRBD1 for D (5 bases). The CDR3 runs 14 residues. With 2 bases removed from V and 5 bases from J, the gap between germline ends came to 12 bases. Germline values: CDR1 MNHEY, CDR2 SVGAGI. The CDR3 region has the DNA TGTGCCAGCAGTTACGGGCAGGGAGGGACTGAAGCTTTCTTT. Translated: CASSYGQGGTEAFF.

By share, this clone ranks as medium-sized. The chain couples TRBV19 to TRBJ1-2; TRBD1 matches 7 bases. CDR1 is LNHDA, CDR2 SQIVND, per germline (reference sequence). The CDR3 spans 13 residues. V dropped 6 bases and J dropped 7; count of bases not matched to a gene: 8. In DNA, the CDR3 is TGTGCCAGTAGGAAAACAGGGGATGGTGGCTACACCTTC. Protein product: CASRKTGDGGYTF.

The gene calls are TRBV6-5 and TRBJ2-2; 7 bases are a match to TRBD2. The germline CDR1 and CDR2 sequences are MNHEY and SVGAGI. The CDR3 length is 15 residues. After removal of 2 bases from V and 6 bases from J, the junction contained 6 bases not matched to a gene. CDR3 residues: CASSYVGGGAGELFF. CDR3 in DNA: TGTGCCAGCAGTTACGTTGGGGGAGGGGCCGGGGAGCTGTTTTTT.

The chain employs TRBV5-1 and TRBJ1-1, with D perhaps matching TRBD1 (5 bases). This CDR3 comprises 15 residues. Trimming took off 5 bases at V and 5 bases at J, with 19 bases between the two ends. CDR1 is SGHRS, CDR2 YFSETQ, per germline. The CDR3 bases are TGCGCCAGCAGGTCCTCGGGACGACGGGAGACTGAAGCTTTCTTT. This encodes CASRSSGRRETEAFF.

The chain recombines TRBV5-4 with TRBJ2-7; tentative D call: TRBD1 (6 bases). Germline lookup yields CDR1 SGHNT and CDR2 YYREEE (reference sequence). With 3 bases removed from V and 0 bases from J, the gap between germline ends came to 10 bases. There are 14 residues in the CDR3. CDR3 nucleotide sequence: TGTGCCAGCAGCTGGACAGTAAGCTCCTACGAGCAGTACTTC. Protein sequence: CASSWTVSSYEQYF.

J is TRBJ2-1 and V is TRBV9; D possibly corresponds to TRBD2 (6 bases). The CDR3 is made up of 14 amino acids. The V gene's germline CDR1 is SGDLS and CDR2 YYNGEE. Trimming removed 3 bases at V and 7 bases at J, with 14 bases between. The CDR3 DNA follows: TGTGCCAGCAGCGCCGGGCAGCGGGTGAATGAGCAGTTCTTC. Translating it yields CASSAGQRVNEQFF.

This chain joins TRBV11-2 and TRBJ1-5; the D gene is possibly TRBD1 (5 bases). This CDR3 comprises 16 residues. With 5 bases removed from V and 8 bases from J, the gap between germline ends came to 22 bases. Looked up from germline, CDR1 is SGHAT and CDR2 is FQNNGV. In nucleotides, the CDR3 is TGTGCCAGCAGCCTAATCCCAGGGTTTGGGGAAGAGCCCCAGCATTTT. Amino acids: CASSLIPGFGEEPQHF.

For the CDR3, the DNA is TGTGCCAGCGGGGGGACAGGGGTCACCGGGGAGCTGTTTTTT. Translation gives CASGGTGVTGELFF. The chain couples TRBV28 to TRBJ2-2, with TRBD1 matching over 10 bases. Germline V gene data show CDR1 as MDHEN and CDR2 as SYDVKM. The CDR3 has 14 amino acids. V shed 8 bases, J shed 4 bases, and the junction held 4 bases outside the gene matches.

This chain links TRBV4-1 with TRBJ1-3; TRBD1 might be the D (6 bases). V shed 3 bases and J shed 3 bases, with 12 bases lying between them. This CDR3 spans 15 amino acids. In germline, CDR1 is MGHRA, CDR2 YSYEKL. The CDR3 bases are TGCGCCAGCAGCCAGACAGGTTCGTTTGGAAACACCATATATTTT. Its protein is CASSQTGSFGNTIYF.

The rearrangement uses TRBV30 and TRBJ1-2; D uncertain. The CDR3 length is 11 residues. The germline V and J ends were trimmed by 4 bases and 6 bases, with 9 bases remaining between them. The V gene's germline CDR1 is GTSNPN and CDR2 SVGIG (reference sequence). The CDR3 DNA sequence: TGTGCCTGGACGAGGGTCCATGGCTACACCTTC. It codes for CAWTRVHGYTF. Based on the CDR3 plus reference TRBV30 and TRBJ1-2, the full variable domain is SQTIHQWPATLVQPVGSPLSLECTVEGTSNPNLYWYRQAAGRGLQLLFYSVGIGQISSEVPQNLSASRPQDRQFILSSKKLLLSDSGFYLCAWTRVHGYTFGSGTRLTVV.

The chain is built from TRBV3-1 (or the pseudogene TRBV3-2) and TRBJ2-5; D not certain. CDR1 LGHDT and CDR2 YNNKEL come from the germline V gene (reference sequence). The CDR3 runs to 15 residues. Between the trimmed V and J ends, which lost 5 bases and 2 bases, there was a span of 15 bases. The CDR3 DNA reads as TGTGCCAGCAGCAGGTCGAGCGAAGGACAAGAGACCCAGTACTTC. It yields the protein CASSRSSEGQETQYF.